This T cell receptor beta chain stems from a study of T cell responses to AZD1222 COVID-19 vaccine (dated by TCRdb to the early 2020s). With respect to the entire study: AZD1222 recipients with second doses at about 4 weeks or about 12 weeks were pooled, because spike-specific TCR depth and breadth did not differ between schedules. A total of just over 230 trial participants underwent TCR sequencing, of whom around 200 received two doses of AZD1222 and around 25 received two doses of the MenACWY control vaccine. Trial participants were enrolled by age into 18-55, 56-69 and 70-plus year subgroups, with about 150, 28 and 57 TCR-sequenced participants respectively. The paper as a whole reports these results and caveats: Participants were mostly white British, with more females than males. The authors suggested clonal diversity may have been underestimated. A significant rise in spike-specific TCR breadth and depth was observed after two AZD1222 doses relative to day 0 and relative to MenACWY recipients. Nearly half of unique spike-specific TCRs reportedly recognized epitopes outside regions mutated in the B.1.351 and B.1.1.7 variants. Because no day 14 peak-response samples were available, the repertoires could be characterized only after the peak T cell response. In the small 56-69-year group, the increase in depth fell short of significance, most likely because of low power. The vaccine-associated CD4 TCRs covered the entire spike protein, and the dominant responses fell in regions 160-218 and 743-854. Conclusions about previously exposed vaccinees were limited because only six or seven AZD1222 recipients were SARS-CoV-2 seropositive at baseline.

This clone has just a few counts. Its recognized antigen is unknown. Per-base quality was not reported, and no clone a single base away is much larger than it. The meaning of the sample's time point label: baseline before first vaccination. Vaccinee samples came from UK trials COV001 and COV002, including a single-blind randomized controlled phase 2/3 trial of AZD1222 (ChAdOx1 nCoV-19) in healthy adults. For TCRbeta chain sequencing, PBMC samples from trial participants were taken at day 0 and at day 28 after the second dose. From cysteine to phenylalanine, the CDR3 is 15 amino acids long. Only the CDR3 DNA stays, 45 bases, in frame from base 1. The trim is 1 base for V and 6 bases for J, with a gap of 11 bases between the germline ends. The germline V gene encodes CDR1 KGHDR and CDR2 SFDVKD. The CDR3 regions of human TCRbeta chains were analyzed by immunosequencing. Turning to the authors' computational methods: Repertoire TCRs were matched against a reference library of SARS-CoV-2-specific TCRs generated with the MIRA antigen-specificity platform. Breadth meant the fraction of unique TCRs that were SARS-CoV-2-associated, whereas depth meant the fraction of total T cells that were SARS-CoV-2-associated. Using the MIRA data, each spike-specific TCR was mapped to the spike region that the TCR reacts to and placed in a CD4 or CD8 class. Log10-transformed breadth and depth values were compared by one-way ANOVA with Sidak's multiple comparisons tests. TCRdb provides this immuneACCESS table in a form limited to in-frame rearrangements. Some clones are lacking; in checked studies, under half of them reflect an unresolved V gene, and why the rest are absent is not known. V, J and clone size are those of that table, while D and trimming were read from the DNA. A total of 150,000 to 180,000 clones appear in this sample, just over 90% of them only once. The top ten constitute less than 2% of the sample.

The specimen comprised peripheral blood, sampled on day 0 of AZD1222 vaccination. The chain is assembled from TRBV24-1 and TRBJ2-2; the D assignment is uncertain and may be TRBD1 or TRBD2, with 5 bases supporting each. This clonotype originated in an adult in good health. The CDR3 region: CATSDLSGRAGELFF. The sequenced DNA is TGTGCCACCAGTGATTTATCGGGGCGGGCCGGGGAGCTGTTTTTT.